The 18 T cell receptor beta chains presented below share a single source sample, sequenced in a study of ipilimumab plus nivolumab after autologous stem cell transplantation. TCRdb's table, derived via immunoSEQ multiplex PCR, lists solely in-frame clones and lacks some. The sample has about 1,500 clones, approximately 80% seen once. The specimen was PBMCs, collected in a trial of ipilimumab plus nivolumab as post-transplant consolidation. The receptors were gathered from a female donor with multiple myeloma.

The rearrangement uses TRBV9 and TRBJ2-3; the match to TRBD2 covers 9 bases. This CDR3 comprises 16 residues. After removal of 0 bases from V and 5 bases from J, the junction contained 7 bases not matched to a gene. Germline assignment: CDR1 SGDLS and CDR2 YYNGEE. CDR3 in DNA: TGTGCCAGCAGCGTAGAGATAGGCGGGAGGGGAGATACGCAGTATTTT. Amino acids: CASSVEIGGRGDTQYF.

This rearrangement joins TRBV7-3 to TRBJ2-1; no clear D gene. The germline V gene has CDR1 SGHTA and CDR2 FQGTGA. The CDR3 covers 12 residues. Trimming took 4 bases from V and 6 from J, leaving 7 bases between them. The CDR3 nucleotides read TGTGCCAGCAGCTCTTCTCTCAATGAGCAGTTCTTC. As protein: CASSSSLNEQFF.

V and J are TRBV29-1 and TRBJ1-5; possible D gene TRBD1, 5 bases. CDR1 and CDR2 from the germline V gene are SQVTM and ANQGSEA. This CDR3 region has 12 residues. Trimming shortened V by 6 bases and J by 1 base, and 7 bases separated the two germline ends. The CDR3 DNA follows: TGCAGCGTAGGACACAGCAATCAGCCCCAGCATTTT. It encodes CSVGHSNQPQHF.

DNA of the CDR3: TGTGCCAGCAGGGCTACGACAGACTTGAACACTGAAGCTTTCTTT. This codes for CASRATTDLNTEAFF. V gene TRBV2 combines with J gene TRBJ1-1; D perhaps matches TRBD1 (5 bases). From germline, CDR1 is SNHLY and CDR2 FYNNEI. The CDR3 covers 15 residues. V lost 6 bases, J lost 0 bases, and 14 bases lay in between.

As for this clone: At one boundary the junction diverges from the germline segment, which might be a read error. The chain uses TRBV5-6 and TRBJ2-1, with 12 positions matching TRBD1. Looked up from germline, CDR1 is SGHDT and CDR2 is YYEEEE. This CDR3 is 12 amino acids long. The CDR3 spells CASSLGTGGPVF. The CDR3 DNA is TGTGCCAGCAGCTTAGGGACAGGGGGCCCGGTCTTC.

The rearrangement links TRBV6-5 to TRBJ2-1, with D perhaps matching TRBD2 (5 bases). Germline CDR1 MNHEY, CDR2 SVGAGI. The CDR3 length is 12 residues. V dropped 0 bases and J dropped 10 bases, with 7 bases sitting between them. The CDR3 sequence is CASSYSPGEQFF. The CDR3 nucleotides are TGTGCCAGCAGTTACTCGCCGGGGGAGCAGTTCTTC.

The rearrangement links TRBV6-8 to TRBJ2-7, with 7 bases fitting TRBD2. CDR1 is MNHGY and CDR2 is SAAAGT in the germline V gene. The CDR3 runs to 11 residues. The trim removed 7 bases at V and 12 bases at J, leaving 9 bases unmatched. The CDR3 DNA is TGTGCCAGCACCGAACGGGGGGAGGCGTACTTC. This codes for CASTERGEAYF.

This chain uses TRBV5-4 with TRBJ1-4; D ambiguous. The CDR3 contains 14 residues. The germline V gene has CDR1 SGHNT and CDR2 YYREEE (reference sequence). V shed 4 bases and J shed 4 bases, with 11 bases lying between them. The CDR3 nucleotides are TGTGCCAGCAGCCCTCATGCGGGTAATGAAAAACTGTTTTTT. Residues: CASSPHAGNEKLFF.

This chain's CDR3 is CASSPRTGRGPTDTQYF. As DNA, the CDR3 is TGTGCCAGCAGCCCTCGGACAGGGAGGGGGCCTACAGATACGCAGTATTTT. The rearrangement uses TRBV7-9 and TRBJ2-3; TRBD1 is a possible D gene (8 bases). Trimming pared 5 bases from V and 3 bases from J, leaving 21 bases between. The CDR3 has 17 residues. Germline values: CDR1 SEHNR, CDR2 FQNEAQ (reference sequence).

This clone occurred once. The CDR3 DNA sequence: TGTGCCAGCTCACCCCCCTCGGTTCAGGACTATGGCTACACCTTC. This codes for CASSPPSVQDYGYTF. The chain uses TRBV18 and TRBJ1-2; D unclear. CDR1 is KGHSH and CDR2 is LQKENI in the germline V gene. The CDR3 runs to 15 residues. V shed 3 bases and J shed 3 bases, with 14 bases lying between them.

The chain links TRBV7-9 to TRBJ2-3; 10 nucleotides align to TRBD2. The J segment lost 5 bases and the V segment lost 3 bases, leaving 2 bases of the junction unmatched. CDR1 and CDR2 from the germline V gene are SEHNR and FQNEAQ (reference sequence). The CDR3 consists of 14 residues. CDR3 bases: TGTGCCAGCAGCTTCGGGACTAGCGAAGATACGCAGTATTTT. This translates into CASSFGTSEDTQYF.

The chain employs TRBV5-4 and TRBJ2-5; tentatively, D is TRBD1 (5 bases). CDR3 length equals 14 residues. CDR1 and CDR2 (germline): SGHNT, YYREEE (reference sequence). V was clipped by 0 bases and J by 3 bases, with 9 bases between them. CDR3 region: CASSLAFREETQYF. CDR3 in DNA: TGTGCCAGCAGCTTGGCTTTCAGGGAAGAGACCCAGTACTTC.

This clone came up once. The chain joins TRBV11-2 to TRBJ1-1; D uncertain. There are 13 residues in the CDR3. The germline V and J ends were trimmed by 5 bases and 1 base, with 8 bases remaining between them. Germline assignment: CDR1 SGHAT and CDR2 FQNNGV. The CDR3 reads CASSRPENTEAFF. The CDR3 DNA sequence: TGTGCCAGCAGCCGCCCAGAGAACACTGAAGCTTTCTTT.

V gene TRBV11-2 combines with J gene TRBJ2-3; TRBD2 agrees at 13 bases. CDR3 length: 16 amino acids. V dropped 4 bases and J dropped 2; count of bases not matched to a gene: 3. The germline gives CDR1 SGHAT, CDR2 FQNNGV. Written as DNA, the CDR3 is TGTGCCAGCAGCTCGGGACTAGCGGGAAACACAGATACGCAGTATTTT. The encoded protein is CASSSGLAGNTDTQYF.

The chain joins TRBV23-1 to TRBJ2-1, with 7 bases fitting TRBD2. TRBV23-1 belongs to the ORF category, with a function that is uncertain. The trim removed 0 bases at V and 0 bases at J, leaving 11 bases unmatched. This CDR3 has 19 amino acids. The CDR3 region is CASSQSESSGASSYNEQFF. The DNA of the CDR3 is TGCGCCAGCAGTCAATCGGAGTCCAGCGGGGCCAGCTCCTACAATGAGCAGTTCTTC.

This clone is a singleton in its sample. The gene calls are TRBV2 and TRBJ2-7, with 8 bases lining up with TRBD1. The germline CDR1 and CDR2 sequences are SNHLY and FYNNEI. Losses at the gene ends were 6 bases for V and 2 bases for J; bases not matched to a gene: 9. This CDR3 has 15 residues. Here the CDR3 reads CASSSDREATYEQYF. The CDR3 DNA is TGTGCCAGCAGCTCGGACAGGGAAGCGACCTACGAGCAGTACTTC.

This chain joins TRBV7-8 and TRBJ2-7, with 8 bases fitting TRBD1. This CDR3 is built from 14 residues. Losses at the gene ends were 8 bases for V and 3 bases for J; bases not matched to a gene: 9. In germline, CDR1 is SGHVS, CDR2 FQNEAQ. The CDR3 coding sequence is TGTGCCAGCTGTAGGACAGGGAATATCTACGAGCAGTACTTC. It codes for CASCRTGNIYEQYF. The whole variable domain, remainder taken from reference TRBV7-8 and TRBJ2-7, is GAGVSQSPRYKVAKRGQDVALRCDPISGHVSLFWYQQALGQGPEFLTYFQNEAQLDKSGLPSDRFFAERPEGSVSTLKIQRTQQEDSAVYLCASCRTGNIYEQYFGPGTRLTVT.

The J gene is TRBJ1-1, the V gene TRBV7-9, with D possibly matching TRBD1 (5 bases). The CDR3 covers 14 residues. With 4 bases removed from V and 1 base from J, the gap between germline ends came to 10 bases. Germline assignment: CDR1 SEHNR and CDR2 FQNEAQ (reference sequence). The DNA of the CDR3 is TGTGCCAGCAGCTACTATACAGGGAACACTGAAGCTTTCTTT. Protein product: CASSYYTGNTEAFF.